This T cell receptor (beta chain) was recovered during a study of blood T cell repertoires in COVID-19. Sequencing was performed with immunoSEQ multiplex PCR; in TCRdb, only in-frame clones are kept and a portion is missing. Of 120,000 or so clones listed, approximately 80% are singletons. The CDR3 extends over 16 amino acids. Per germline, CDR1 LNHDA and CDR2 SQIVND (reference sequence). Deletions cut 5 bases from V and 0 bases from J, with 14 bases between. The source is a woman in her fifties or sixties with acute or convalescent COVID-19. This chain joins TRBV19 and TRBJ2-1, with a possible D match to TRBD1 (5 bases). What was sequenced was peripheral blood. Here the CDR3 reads CASSQRDRSSYNEQFF. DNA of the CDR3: TGTGCCAGTAGTCAAAGAGACAGAAGCTCCTACAATGAGCAGTTCTTC.